The present entry profiles one TCR beta chain with its context. What it recognizes is unknown. One entry per CDR3 protein results from TCRdb running MiXCR on the 5' RACE reads. The sample has about 350,000 distinct CDR3 sequences, roughly 13% seen once. These data are taken from a study of T-cell memory formation after mild COVID-19. In the study overall: TCR clusters were mostly donor specific.

Whole-study results and caveats: Researchers report contracting CD4+ clones mostly in CM and EM, with CD8+ clones in EMRA. The second-wave clones peaking on day 37 were not confirmed as SARS-CoV-2-specific.

Trimming pared 5 bases from V and 4 bases from J, leaving 26 bases between. CDR1 SGHTA and CDR2 FQGTGA come from the germline V gene. CDR3 size: 18 residues. This receptor was obtained from a young man who had mild COVID-19 (a few samples of this study predate the infection). Cell type and time point are not known. Sequenced: PBMCs or a T cell subset sorted from them (not recorded which). This rearrangement joins TRBV7-3 to TRBJ1-1, with a weak D call TRBD1 (6 bases). CDR3 region: CASSPTGYGGGGSTEAFF. The CDR3 nucleotides read TGTGCCAGCAGCCCAACGGGATACGGGGGCGGCGGGAGCACTGAAGCTTTCTTT. Full variable domain (remainder filled in from reference TRBV7-3 and TRBJ1-1): GAGVSQTPSNKVTEKGKYVELRCDPISGHTALYWYRQSLGQGPEFLIYFQGTGAADDSGLPNDRFFAVRPEGSVSTLKIQRTERGDSAVYLCASSPTGYGGGGSTEAFFGQGTRLTVV.